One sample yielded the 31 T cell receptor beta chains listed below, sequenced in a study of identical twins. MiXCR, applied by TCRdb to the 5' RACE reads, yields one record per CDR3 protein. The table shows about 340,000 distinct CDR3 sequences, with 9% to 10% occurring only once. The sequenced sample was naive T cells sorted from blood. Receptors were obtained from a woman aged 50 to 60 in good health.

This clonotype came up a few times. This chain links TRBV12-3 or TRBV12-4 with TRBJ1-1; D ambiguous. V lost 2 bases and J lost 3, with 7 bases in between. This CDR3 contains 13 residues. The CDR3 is CASSLYSYTEAFF. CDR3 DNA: TGTGCCAGCAGTTTATACTCTTACACTGAAGCTTTCTTT.

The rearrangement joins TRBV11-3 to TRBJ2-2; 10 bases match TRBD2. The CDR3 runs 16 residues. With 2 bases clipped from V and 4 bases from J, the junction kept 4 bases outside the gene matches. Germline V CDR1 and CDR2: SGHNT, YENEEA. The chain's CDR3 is CASSLKLAGFTGELFF. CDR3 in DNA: TGTGCCAGCAGCTTAAAACTAGCGGGATTCACCGGGGAGCTGTTTTTT.

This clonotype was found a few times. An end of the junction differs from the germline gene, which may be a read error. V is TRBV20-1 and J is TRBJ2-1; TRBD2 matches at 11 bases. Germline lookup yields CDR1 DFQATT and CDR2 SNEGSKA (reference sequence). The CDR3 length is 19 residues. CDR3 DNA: TGCAGTGCGGGAGGGAGTACACCGGGACGGATTAGCGGGAGGGCCTCGGTAATCTTC. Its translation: CSAGGSTPGRISGRASVIF.

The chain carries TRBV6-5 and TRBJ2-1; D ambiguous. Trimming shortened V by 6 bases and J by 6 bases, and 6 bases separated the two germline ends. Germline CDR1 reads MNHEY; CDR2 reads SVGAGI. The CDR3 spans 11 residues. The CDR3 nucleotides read TGTGCCAGCAGGAATGGCAATGAGCAGTTCTTC. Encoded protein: CASRNGNEQFF.

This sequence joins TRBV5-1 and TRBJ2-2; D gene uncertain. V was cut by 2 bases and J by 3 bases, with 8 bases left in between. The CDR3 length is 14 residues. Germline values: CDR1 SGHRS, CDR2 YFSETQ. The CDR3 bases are TGCGCCAGCAGCTTAAGTACCTACACCGGGGAGCTGTTTTTT. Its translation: CASSLSTYTGELFF.

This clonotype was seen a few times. The CDR3: CASSLARGRARPSYNEQFF. In DNA, the CDR3 is TGTGCCAGCAGCTTAGCCCGGGGGCGGGCTAGGCCCTCCTACAATGAGCAGTTCTTC. The genes are TRBV11-2 and TRBJ2-1; the D gene could be TRBD1 or TRBD2 (6 bases each). There are 19 residues in the CDR3. The V end was cut by 1 base, the J end by 0 bases, with 19 bases between. The germline gives CDR1 SGHAT, CDR2 FQNNGV.

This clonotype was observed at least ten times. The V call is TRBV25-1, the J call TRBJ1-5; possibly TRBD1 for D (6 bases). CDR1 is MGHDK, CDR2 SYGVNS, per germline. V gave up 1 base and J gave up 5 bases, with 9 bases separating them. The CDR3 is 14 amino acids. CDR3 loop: CASSEWGRYQPQHF. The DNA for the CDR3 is TGTGCCAGCAGTGAATGGGGGCGGTATCAGCCCCAGCATTTT.

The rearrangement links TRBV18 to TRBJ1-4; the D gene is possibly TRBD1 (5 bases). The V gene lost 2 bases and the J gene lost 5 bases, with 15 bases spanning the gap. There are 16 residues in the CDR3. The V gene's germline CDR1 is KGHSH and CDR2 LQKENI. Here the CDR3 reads CASSPVAAGRNEKLFF. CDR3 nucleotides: TGTGCCAGCTCACCAGTCGCGGCAGGGAGGAATGAAAAACTGTTTTTT. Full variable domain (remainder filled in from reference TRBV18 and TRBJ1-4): NAGVMQNPRHLVRRRGQEARLRCSPMKGHSHVYWYRQLPEEGLKFMVYLQKENIIDESGMPKERFSAEFPKEGPSILRIQQVVRGDSAAYFCASSPVAAGRNEKLFFGSGTQLSVL.

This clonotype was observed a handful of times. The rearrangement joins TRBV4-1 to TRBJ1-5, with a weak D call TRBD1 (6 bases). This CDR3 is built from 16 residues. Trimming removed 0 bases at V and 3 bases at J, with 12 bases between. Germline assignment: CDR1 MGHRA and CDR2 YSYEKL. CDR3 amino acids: CASSQEMGTLNQPQHF. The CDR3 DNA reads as TGCGCCAGCAGCCAAGAGATGGGGACACTCAATCAGCCCCAGCATTTT.

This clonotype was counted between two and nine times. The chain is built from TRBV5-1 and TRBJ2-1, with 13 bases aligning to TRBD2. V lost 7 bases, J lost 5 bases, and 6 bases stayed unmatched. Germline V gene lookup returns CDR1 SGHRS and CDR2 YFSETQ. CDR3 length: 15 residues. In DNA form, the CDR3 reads TGCGCCAGCCGGACTAGCGGGAGTGACCACAATGAGCAGTTCTTC. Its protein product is CASRTSGSDHNEQFF.

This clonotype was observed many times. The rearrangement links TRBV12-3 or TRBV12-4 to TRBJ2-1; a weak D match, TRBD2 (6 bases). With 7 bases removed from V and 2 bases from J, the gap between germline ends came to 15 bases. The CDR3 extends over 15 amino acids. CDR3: CASTFSGVPYNEQFF. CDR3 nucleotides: TGTGCCAGCACCTTTAGCGGAGTTCCCTACAATGAGCAGTTCTTC.

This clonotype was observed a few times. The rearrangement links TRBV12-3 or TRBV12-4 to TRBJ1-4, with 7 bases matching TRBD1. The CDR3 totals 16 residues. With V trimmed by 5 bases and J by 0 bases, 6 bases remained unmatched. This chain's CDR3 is CASSVFTGATNEKLFF. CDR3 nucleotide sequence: TGTGCCAGCAGTGTATTTACAGGGGCAACTAATGAAAAACTGTTTTTT.

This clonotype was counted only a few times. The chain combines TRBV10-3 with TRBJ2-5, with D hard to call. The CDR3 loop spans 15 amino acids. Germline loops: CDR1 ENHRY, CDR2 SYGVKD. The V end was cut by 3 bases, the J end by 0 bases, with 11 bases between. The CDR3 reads CAISDRTWYQETQYF. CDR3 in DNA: TGTGCCATCAGTGATCGTACATGGTACCAAGAGACCCAGTACTTC.

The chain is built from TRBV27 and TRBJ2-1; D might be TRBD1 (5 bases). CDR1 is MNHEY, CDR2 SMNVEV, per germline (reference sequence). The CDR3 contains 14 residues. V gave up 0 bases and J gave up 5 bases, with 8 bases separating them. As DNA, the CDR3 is TGTGCCAGCAGTTTATCCGCAGGGAACAATGAGCAGTTCTTC. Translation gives CASSLSAGNNEQFF.

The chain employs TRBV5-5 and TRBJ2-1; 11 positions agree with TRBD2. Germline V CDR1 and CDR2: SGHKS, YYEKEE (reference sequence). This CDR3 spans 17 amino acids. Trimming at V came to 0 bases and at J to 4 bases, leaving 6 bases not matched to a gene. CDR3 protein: CASSLEASGRSYNEQFF. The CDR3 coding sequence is TGTGCCAGCAGCTTGGAGGCTAGCGGGAGGTCTTACAATGAGCAGTTCTTC. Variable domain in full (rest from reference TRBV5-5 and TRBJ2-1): DAGVTQSPTHLIKTRGQQVTLRCSPISGHKSVSWYQQVLGQGPQFIFQYYEKEERGRGNFPDRFSARQFPNYSSELNVNALLLGDSALYLCASSLEASGRSYNEQFFGPGTRLTVL.

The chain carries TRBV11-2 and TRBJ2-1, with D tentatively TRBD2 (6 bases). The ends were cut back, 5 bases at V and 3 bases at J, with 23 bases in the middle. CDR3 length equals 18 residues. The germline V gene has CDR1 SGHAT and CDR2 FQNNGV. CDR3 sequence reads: CASSPGDGQPSNYNEQFF. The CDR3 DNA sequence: TGTGCCAGCAGCCCGGGGGACGGCCAACCGAGTAACTACAATGAGCAGTTCTTC.

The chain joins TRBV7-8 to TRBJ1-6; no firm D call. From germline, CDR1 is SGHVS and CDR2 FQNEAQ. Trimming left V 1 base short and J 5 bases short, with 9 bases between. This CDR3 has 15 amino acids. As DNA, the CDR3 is TGTGCCAGCAGCTTAGAGAACAGTGATAATTCACCCCTCCACTTT. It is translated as CASSLENSDNSPLHF.

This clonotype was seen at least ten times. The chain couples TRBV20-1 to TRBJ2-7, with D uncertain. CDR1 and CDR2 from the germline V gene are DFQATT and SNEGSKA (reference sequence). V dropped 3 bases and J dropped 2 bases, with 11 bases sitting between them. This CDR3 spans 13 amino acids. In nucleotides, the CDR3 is TGCAGTGCTAGGTTCCTGCGTACCTACGAGCAGTACGTC. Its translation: CSARFLRTYEQYV.

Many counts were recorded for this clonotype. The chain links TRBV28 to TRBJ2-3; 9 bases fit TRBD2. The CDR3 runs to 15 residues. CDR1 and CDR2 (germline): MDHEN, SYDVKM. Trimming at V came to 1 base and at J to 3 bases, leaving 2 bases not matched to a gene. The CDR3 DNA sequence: TGTGCCAGCAGTTTATTGGCGGGAGGGACAGATACGCAGTATTTT. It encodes CASSLLAGGTDTQYF. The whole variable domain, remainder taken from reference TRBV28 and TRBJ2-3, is DVKVTQSSRYLVKRTGEKVFLECVQDMDHENMFWYRQDPGLGLRLIYFSYDVKMKEKGDIPEGYSVSREKKERFSLILESASTNQTSMYLCASSLLAGGTDTQYFGPGTRLTVL.

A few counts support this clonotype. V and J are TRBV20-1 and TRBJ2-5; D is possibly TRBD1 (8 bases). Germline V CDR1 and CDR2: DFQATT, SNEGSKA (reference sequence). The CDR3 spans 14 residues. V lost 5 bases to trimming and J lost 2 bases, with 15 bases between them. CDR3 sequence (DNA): TGCAGTGCTTTGGGAGGGACAGGACAAGAGACCCAGTACTTC. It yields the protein CSALGGTGQETQYF.

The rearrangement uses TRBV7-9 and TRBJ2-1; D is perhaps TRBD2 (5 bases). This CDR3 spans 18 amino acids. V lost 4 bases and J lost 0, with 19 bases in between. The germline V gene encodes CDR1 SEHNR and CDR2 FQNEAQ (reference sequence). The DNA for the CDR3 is TGTGCCAGCAGCTCCCTAGCTGGAGTGCCGAGCTCCTACAATGAGCAGTTCTTC. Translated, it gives CASSSLAGVPSSYNEQFF.

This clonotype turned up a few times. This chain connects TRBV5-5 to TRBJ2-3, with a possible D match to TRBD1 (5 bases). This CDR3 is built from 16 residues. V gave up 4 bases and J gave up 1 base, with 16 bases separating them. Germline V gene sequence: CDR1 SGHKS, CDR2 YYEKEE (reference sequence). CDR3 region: CASSPSFREGTDTQYF. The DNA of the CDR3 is TGTGCCAGCAGCCCCTCTTTCAGGGAAGGCACAGATACGCAGTATTTT.

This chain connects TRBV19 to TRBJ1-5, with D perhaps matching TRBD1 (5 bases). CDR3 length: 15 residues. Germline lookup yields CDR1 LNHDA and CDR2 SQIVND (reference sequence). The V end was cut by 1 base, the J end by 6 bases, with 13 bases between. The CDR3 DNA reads TGTGCCAGTAGTATAGCCAATGGGGCGGGTCAGCCCCAGCATTTT. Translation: CASSIANGAGQPQHF.

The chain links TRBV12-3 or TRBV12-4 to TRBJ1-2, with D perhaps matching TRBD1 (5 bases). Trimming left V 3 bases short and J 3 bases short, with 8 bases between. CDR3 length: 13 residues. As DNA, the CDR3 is TGTGCCAGCAGTTTTGAAGGGGACTATGGCTACACCTTC. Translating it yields CASSFEGDYGYTF.

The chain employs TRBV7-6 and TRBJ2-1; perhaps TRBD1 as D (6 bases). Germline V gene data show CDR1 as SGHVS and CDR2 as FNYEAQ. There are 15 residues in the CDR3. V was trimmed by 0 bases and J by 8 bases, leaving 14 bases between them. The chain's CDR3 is CASSLAGQRVHEQFF. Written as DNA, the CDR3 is TGTGCCAGCAGCTTAGCCGGACAGAGAGTGCATGAGCAGTTCTTC.

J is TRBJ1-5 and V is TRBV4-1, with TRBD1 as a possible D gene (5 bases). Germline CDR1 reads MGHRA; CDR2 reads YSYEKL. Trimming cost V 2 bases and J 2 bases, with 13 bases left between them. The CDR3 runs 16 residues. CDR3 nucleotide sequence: TGCGCCAGCAGCCAATCGGTAGGGGTTGGCAATCAGCCCCAGCATTTT. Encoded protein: CASSQSVGVGNQPQHF.

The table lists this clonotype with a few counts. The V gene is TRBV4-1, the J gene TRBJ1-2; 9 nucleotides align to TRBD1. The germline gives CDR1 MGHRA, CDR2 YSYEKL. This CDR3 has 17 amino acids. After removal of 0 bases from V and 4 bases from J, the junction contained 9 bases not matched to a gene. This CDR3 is CASSQEFGLDRGYGYTF. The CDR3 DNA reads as TGCGCCAGCAGCCAAGAATTTGGGTTGGACAGGGGCTATGGCTACACCTTC.

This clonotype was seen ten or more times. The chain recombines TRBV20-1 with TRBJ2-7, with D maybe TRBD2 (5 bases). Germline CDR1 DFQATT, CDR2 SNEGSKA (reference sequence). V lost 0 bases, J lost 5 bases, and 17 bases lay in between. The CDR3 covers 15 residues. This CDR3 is CSARDKGRVLHEQYF. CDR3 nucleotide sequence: TGCAGTGCTAGAGATAAAGGGAGAGTCTTGCACGAGCAGTACTTC.

CDR3 sequence: CASSTGQGNQPQHF. The CDR3 region has the DNA TGCGCCAGCAGCACCGGACAGGGGAACCAGCCCCAGCATTTT. The J gene is TRBJ1-5, the V gene TRBV5-1; 9 bases are a match to TRBD1. The V gene end was trimmed by 4 bases and the J gene end by 7 bases; junction bases not matched to a gene: 6. There are 14 residues in the CDR3. CDR1 SGHRS and CDR2 YFSETQ come from the germline V gene.

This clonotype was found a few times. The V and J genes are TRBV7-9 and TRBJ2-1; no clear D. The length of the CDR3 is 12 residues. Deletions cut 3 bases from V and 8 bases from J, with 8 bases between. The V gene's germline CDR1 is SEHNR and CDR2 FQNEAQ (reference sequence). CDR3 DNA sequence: TGTGCCAGCAGCTTCCGGGCCCATGAGCAGTTCTTC. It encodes CASSFRAHEQFF.

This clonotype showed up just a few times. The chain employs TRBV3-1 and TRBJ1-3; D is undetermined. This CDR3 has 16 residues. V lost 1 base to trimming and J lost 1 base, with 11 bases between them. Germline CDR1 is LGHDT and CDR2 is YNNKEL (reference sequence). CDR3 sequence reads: CASSQGRGKSGNTIYF. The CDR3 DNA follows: TGTGCCAGCAGCCAAGGACGGGGAAAATCTGGAAACACCATATATTTT.